These 8 T cell receptor beta chains were sequenced from one sample in a study of cytomegalovirus exposure and HLA in healthy donors. The PCR contained 60 Vbeta and 13 Jbeta primers. TCRdb keeps only in-frame clones here, not all; method: immunoSEQ multiplex PCR. Among some 150,000 clones listed, roughly 89% were seen once. The sequenced sample consisted of PBMCs. All receptors derive from a woman between 25 and 40 years old in good health and CMV-seronegative.

The V call is TRBV5-6, the J call TRBJ2-3; 9 bases align to TRBD2. Germline V lookup: CDR1 SGHDT, CDR2 YYEEEE. The J segment lost 1 base and the V segment lost 4 bases, leaving 7 bases of the junction unmatched. The CDR3 consists of 16 residues. CDR3 bases: TGTGCCAGCAGCGATCTCGCTAGCGGGGGCACAGATACGCAGTATTTT. Its translation is CASSDLASGGTDTQYF.

This rearrangement joins TRBV19 to TRBJ1-6; no definite D call. Germline V lookup: CDR1 LNHDA, CDR2 SQIVND (reference sequence). Trimming stripped 10 bases from V and 9 bases from J, with 22 bases between. This CDR3 contains 15 residues. CDR3 region: CATSRLVSSGSPLHF. CDR3 sequence (DNA): TGTGCCACCAGTAGATTAGTAAGCTCGGGTTCACCCCTCCACTTT. The variable domain in full, completed from reference TRBV19 and TRBJ1-6, reads DGGITQSPKYLFRKEGQNVTLSCEQNLNHDAMYWYRQDPGQGLRLIYYSQIVNDFQKGDIAEGYSVSREKKESFPLTVTSAQKNPTAFYLCATSRLVSSGSPLHFGNGTRLTVT.

This clone was observed a few times. In DNA, the CDR3 is TGCGCCAGCAGCCAAGTTAGGAACACTGAAGCTTTCTTT. It yields the protein CASSQVRNTEAFF. V and J are TRBV4-3 and TRBJ1-1, with D hard to call. There are 13 residues in the CDR3. V lost 1 base to trimming and J lost 1 base, with 4 bases between them. In germline, CDR1 is LGHNA, CDR2 YSLEER.

This chain uses TRBV11-2 with TRBJ2-2; TRBD1 matches 7 bases. The germline CDR1 and CDR2 sequences are SGHAT and FQNNGV. V trimming: 5 bases; J trimming: 9 bases; junction bases outside the gene matches: 12. This CDR3 comprises 15 residues. The CDR3 DNA follows: TGTGCCAGCAGCACGCGTTGGGACAGCCCGAGGGAGCTGTTTTTT. This gives the protein CASSTRWDSPRELFF.

The chain links TRBV7-9 to TRBJ2-3, with TRBD2 matching over 13 bases. Trimming took 4 bases from V and 0 from J; bases not matched to a gene: 7. Germline CDR1 SEHNR, CDR2 FQNEAQ (reference sequence). CDR3 length: 18 amino acids. CDR3 DNA sequence: TGTGCCAGCAGCTCCGTGGGACTAGCGGGAACTAGCACAGATACGCAGTATTTT. Its translation is CASSSVGLAGTSTDTQYF.

V and J are TRBV7-9 and TRBJ2-5; TRBD1 might be the D (7 bases). The last part of the DNA fits TRBJ2-7 better; the J call may be wrong. There are 18 residues in the CDR3. Germline-derived CDR1 and CDR2 are SEHNR and FQNEAQ (reference sequence). CDR3 bases: TGTGCCAGCAGCGCAGGATCTCTACAGGGGACTTACCCCTACGAGCAGTACTTC. Translating it yields CASSAGSLQGTYPYEQYF.

The CDR3, as DNA: TGTGCCAGCAGATCTACTGGGACTAGCGGGGAGACCCAGTACTTC. Translation gives CASRSTGTSGETQYF. The rearrangement joins TRBV7-3 to TRBJ2-5, with 12 positions matching TRBD2. The ends lost 6 bases at V and 5 bases at J; junction bases unmatched: 7. CDR1 and CDR2 from the germline V gene are SGHTA and FQGTGA. The CDR3 runs to 15 residues.

The chain carries TRBV30 and TRBJ1-2, with D uncertain. Trimming removed 2 bases at V and 5 bases at J, with 15 bases between. This CDR3 has 14 amino acids. CDR1 is GTSNPN and CDR2 is SVGIG in the germline V gene (reference sequence). CDR3: CAWSPPGSLYGYTF. DNA for the CDR3: TGTGCCTGGAGTCCCCCCGGGAGTTTATATGGCTACACCTTC.